This T cell receptor (beta chain) is drawn from a study of blood T cell repertoires in COVID-19 (dated by TCRdb to 2018 to 2020). The study in broad terms: The collaborator samples originated in the United States, Italy and Spain and spanned the acute and convalescent phases of COVID-19. Sample metadata almost always included a de-identified subject ID, COVID-19 status, age in years and sex. The prospective study material was composed of cDNA or gDNA derived from T cells, B-cell-depleted T cells, or PBMCs. The samples were drawn from the first 160 participants of the ongoing ImmuneRACE study and from 1,254 subjects provided by 6 global collaborators. The repertoires were released in a freely available public database meant as a resource for research on the immune response to SARS-CoV-2. Subjects who had been exposed to COVID-19, were actively infected with it, or had recovered from it provided the deeply sampled blood TCRbeta repertoires that made up the dataset. Where available, HLA class I and class II types were obtained from metadata supplied by the sample provider rather than from assay-based typing.

Each collaborating institution followed its own protocols to collect whole blood in K2EDTA tubes. For TCRbeta analysis, collaborator samples were shipped as frozen whole blood, as isolated PBMCs, or as DNA extracted from either sample type. The paper's findings and limits, for the study overall: The amount of clinical and demographic metadata varied by source and participant and was provided uncurated.

The CDR3 covers 16 residues, taking in both the cysteine and the phenylalanine. CDR3 DNA only is kept here, 48 bases in frame from base 1. Ends trimmed: V by 3 bases, J by 7 bases; bases unmatched to a gene: 8. Sequences SGHTS (CDR1) and YDEGEE (CDR2) are obtained from the germline V gene. The immunoSEQ Assay, a bias-controlled multiplex PCR, was used to amplify TCRbeta CDR3 regions from genomic DNA. For the original study's pipeline: Within the assay, amplification of reference gene primers was used to estimate how many nucleated cells each sample contained. To quantify the absolute abundance of each unique TCRbeta CDR3 rearrangement, sequence reads were collapsed and filtered. For each sample, productive Simpson clonality was calculated as the square root of Simpson's diversity index over productive rearrangements. The immuneACCESS repertoire file appears here via TCRdb, limited to in-frame rearrangements. These files lack a portion of the clones; in checked studies, under half of the deficit traces to unresolved V genes, and the cause of the others is not known. V, J and clone size reflect that table, while D and trimming were determined from the DNA. In all, the sample holds about 380,000 clones, and approximately 77% of those were seen once. The ten top clones hold 0.85% to 1.2% of the sample.

For this clone: It lacks a known antigen. No much larger clone exists at a distance of one base, and base qualities are not known.

This chain joins TRBV5-8 to TRBJ2-1, with 12 junctional bases fitting TRBD1. Sequenced: peripheral blood. This TCR was sampled from a human donor with acute or convalescent COVID-19. The donor label of this sample is uncertain. Read as DNA, the sequence is TGTGCCAGCAGCTCCGGGACAGGGGGCGTGCGAAATGAGCAGTTCTTC. Translated, it gives CASSSGTGGVRNEQFF.